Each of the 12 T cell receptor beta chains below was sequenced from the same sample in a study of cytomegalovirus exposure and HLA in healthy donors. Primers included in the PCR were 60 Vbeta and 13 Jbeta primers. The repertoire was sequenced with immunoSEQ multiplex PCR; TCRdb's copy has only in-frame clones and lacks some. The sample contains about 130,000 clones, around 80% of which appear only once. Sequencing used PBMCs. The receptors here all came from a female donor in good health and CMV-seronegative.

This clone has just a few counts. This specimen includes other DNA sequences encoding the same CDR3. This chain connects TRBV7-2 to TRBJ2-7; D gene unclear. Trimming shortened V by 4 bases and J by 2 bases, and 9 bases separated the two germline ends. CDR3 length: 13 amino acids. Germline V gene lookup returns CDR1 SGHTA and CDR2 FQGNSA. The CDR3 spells CASSSSVTYEQYF. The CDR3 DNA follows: TGTGCCAGCAGCTCCTCGGTGACCTACGAGCAGTACTTC.

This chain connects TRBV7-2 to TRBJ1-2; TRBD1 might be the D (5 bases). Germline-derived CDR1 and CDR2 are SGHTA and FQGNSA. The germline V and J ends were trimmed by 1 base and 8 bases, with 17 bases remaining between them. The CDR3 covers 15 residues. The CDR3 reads CASSLVVAGKGGYTF. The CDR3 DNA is TGTGCCAGCAGCTTAGTGGTGGCAGGGAAAGGAGGCTACACCTTC.

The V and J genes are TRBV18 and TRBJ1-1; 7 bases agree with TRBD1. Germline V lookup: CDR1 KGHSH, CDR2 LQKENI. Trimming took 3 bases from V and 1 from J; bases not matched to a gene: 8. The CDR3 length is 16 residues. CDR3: CASSPNLRQGNTEAFF. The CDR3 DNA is TGTGCCAGCTCACCCAATTTACGACAGGGGAACACTGAAGCTTTCTTT.

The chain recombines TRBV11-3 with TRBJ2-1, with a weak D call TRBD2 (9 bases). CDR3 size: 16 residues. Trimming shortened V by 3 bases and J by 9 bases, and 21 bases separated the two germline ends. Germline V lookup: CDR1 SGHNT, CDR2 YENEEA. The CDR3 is CASSFRGREGKGEQFF. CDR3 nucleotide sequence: TGTGCCAGCAGCTTCAGGGGGCGGGAGGGTAAAGGTGAGCAGTTCTTC.

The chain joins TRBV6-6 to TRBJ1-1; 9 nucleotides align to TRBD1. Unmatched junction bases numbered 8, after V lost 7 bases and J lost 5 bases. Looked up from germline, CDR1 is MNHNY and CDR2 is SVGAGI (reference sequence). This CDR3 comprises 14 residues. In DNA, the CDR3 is TGTGCCAGCATCTTACAGGGGGCGAGGACTGAAGCTTTCTTT. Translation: CASILQGARTEAFF.

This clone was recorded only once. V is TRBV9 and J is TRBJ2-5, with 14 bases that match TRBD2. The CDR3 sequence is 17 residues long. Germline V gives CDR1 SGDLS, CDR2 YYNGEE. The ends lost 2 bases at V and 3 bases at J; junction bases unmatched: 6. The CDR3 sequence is CASSVHPGLAGEETQYF. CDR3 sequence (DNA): TGTGCCAGCAGCGTGCATCCGGGACTAGCGGGAGAAGAGACCCAGTACTTC. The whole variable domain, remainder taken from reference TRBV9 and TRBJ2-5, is DSGVTQTPKHLITATGQRVTLRCSPRSGDLSVYWYQQSLDQGLQFLIQYYNGEERAKGNILERFSAQQFPDLHSELNLSSLELGDSALYFCASSVHPGLAGEETQYFGPGTRLLVL.

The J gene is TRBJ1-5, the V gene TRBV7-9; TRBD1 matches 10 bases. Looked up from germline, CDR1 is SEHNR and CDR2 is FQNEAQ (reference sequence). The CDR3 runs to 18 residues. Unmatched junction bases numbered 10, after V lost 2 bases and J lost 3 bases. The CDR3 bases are TGTGCCAGCAGCTTAATTCGGATGGGGACAGGGGACAATCAGCCCCAGCATTTT. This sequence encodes CASSLIRMGTGDNQPQHF.

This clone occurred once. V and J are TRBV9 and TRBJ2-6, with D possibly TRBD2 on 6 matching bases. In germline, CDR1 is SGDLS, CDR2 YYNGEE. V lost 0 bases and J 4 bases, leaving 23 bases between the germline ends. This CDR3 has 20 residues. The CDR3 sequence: CASSVEPVEGMRGGANVLTF. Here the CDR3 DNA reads TGTGCCAGCAGCGTAGAACCCGTGGAGGGGATGAGAGGCGGGGCCAACGTCCTGACTTTC.

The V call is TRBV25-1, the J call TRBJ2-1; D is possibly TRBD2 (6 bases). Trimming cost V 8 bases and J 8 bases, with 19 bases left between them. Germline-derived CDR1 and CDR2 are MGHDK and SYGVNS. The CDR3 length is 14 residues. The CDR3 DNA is TGTGCCAGCTCCTTAGCGGAGTCAGGCGATGAGCAGTTCTTC. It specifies CASSLAESGDEQFF.

The CDR3 coding sequence is TGTGCCAGTAGCCCACAGGGGAGGCGGCAGTTCTTC. It encodes CASSPQGRRQFF. V and J are TRBV19 and TRBJ2-1, with D maybe TRBD1 (7 bases). The CDR3 sequence is 12 residues long. Trimming took 6 bases from V and 12 from J, leaving 15 bases between them. CDR1 LNHDA and CDR2 SQIVND come from the germline V gene (reference sequence). Complete variable domain (other parts from reference TRBV19 and TRBJ2-1): DGGITQSPKYLFRKEGQNVTLSCEQNLNHDAMYWYRQDPGQGLRLIYYSQIVNDFQKGDIAEGYSVSREKKESFPLTVTSAQKNPTAFYLCASSPQGRRQFFGPGTRLTVL.

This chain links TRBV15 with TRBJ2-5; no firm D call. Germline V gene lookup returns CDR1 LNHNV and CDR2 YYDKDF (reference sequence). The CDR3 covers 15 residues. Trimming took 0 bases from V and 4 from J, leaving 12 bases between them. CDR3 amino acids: CATSRDLPGRETQYF. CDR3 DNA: TGTGCCACCAGCAGAGACCTCCCAGGTAGAGAGACCCAGTACTTC.

The CDR3: CASSLTGVVQPQHF. CDR3 bases: TGTGCCAGCAGCCTGACAGGGGTGGTTCAGCCCCAGCATTTT. This chain connects TRBV7-2 to TRBJ1-5; 8 nucleotides match TRBD1. The CDR3 has 14 residues. V dropped 5 bases and J dropped 6; count of bases not matched to a gene: 6. From germline, CDR1 is SGHTA and CDR2 FQGNSA.